The 32 T cell receptor beta chains reported below all come from one sample, sequenced in a study of blood T cell repertoires in COVID-19. Produced via immunoSEQ multiplex PCR; TCRdb's table is partial and in-frame only. The data show under 200,000 clones, around nine tenths seen once. The sample taken for sequencing was peripheral blood. These receptors were taken from a woman aged 80 or over with COVID-19, enrolled during active disease.

This CDR3 reads CASSPGLAGGRNEQFF. CDR3 nucleotide sequence: TGCGCCAGCAGCCCAGGACTAGCGGGAGGCCGAAATGAGCAGTTCTTC. This rearrangement joins TRBV5-1 to TRBJ2-1, with 14 bases that match TRBD2. The CDR3 covers 16 residues. CDR1 is SGHRS and CDR2 is YFSETQ in the germline V gene. The V gene end was trimmed by 4 bases and the J gene end by 7 bases; junction bases not matched to a gene: 7.

V is TRBV5-6 and J is TRBJ2-3; 13 nucleotides agree with TRBD2. Germline CDR1 is SGHDT and CDR2 is YYEEEE. The CDR3 consists of 16 residues. The J segment lost 2 bases and the V segment lost 4 bases, leaving 4 bases of the junction unmatched. In nucleotides, the CDR3 is TGTGCCAGCAGCCCTGGGACTAGCGGGGTCACAGATACGCAGTATTTT. Encoded protein: CASSPGTSGVTDTQYF.

The chain has TRBV7-2 and TRBJ2-2; 9 positions agree with TRBD1. The trim removed 1 base at V and 4 bases at J, leaving 4 bases unmatched. CDR1 is SGHTA and CDR2 is FQGNSA in the germline V gene. The CDR3 covers 16 residues. The CDR3 is CASSLDRTGVTGELFF. The CDR3 nucleotides are TGTGCCAGCAGCTTAGACAGGACAGGGGTCACCGGGGAGCTGTTTTTT.

The gene calls are TRBV5-1 and TRBJ2-7; D might be TRBD2 (5 bases). The CDR3 spans 14 residues. In germline, CDR1 is SGHRS, CDR2 YFSETQ. Between the trimmed V and J ends, which lost 4 bases and 3 bases, there was a span of 14 bases. This CDR3 is CASSTHHGSYEQYF. The CDR3, as DNA: TGCGCCAGCAGCACCCACCATGGGAGCTACGAGCAGTACTTC.

This chain links TRBV11-1 with TRBJ2-4; a possible D gene is TRBD2 (6 bases). V lost 8 bases to trimming and J lost 8 bases, with 10 bases between them. The CDR3 totals 11 residues. Germline V gene data show CDR1 as SGHAT and CDR2 as FQDESV (reference sequence). The CDR3 DNA sequence: TGTGCCAGCGGGCGGGGAGACATTCAGTACTTC. Amino acids: CASGRGDIQYF.

The sample holds one count of this clone. The chain recombines TRBV13 with TRBJ1-3; 7 bases fit TRBD1. Germline CDR1 and CDR2: PRHDT and FYEKMQ (reference sequence). The CDR3 runs 15 residues. J was trimmed by 4 bases and V by 5 bases; bases with no gene match: 8. CDR3 sequence reads: CASSRRGGLGNTIYF. The CDR3 DNA sequence: TGTGCCAGCAGCCGAAGAGGGGGCTTAGGAAACACCATATATTTT. Based on the CDR3 plus reference TRBV13 and TRBJ1-3, the full variable domain is AAGVIQSPRHLIKEKRETATLKCYPIPRHDTVYWYQQGPGQDPQFLISFYEKMQSDKGSIPDRFSAQQFSDYHSELNMSSLELGDSALYFCASSRRGGLGNTIYFGEGSWLTVV.

CDR3: CASSDFGQGAYQPQHF. The CDR3 DNA sequence: TGTGCCAGTAGTGATTTCGGACAGGGAGCCTATCAGCCCCAGCATTTT. The J gene is TRBJ1-5, the V gene TRBV19, with 8 bases aligning to TRBD1. Germline values: CDR1 LNHDA, CDR2 SQIVND (reference sequence). V lost 5 bases and J lost 5; bases outside the gene matches: 11. The CDR3 totals 16 residues.

The genes are TRBV19 and TRBJ1-3; D remains unclear. V shed 5 bases and J shed 3 bases, with 14 bases lying between them. The CDR3 runs 15 residues. Germline loops: CDR1 LNHDA, CDR2 SQIVND (reference sequence). The CDR3 sequence is CASSPWREGGNTIYF. Written as DNA, the CDR3 is TGTGCCAGTAGTCCCTGGAGGGAAGGTGGAAACACCATATATTTT.

This clone was picked up a small number of times. The CDR3, as DNA: TGTGCCAGCACCCCCTCCGGACAGTTCTCCTACGAGCAGTACTTC. It yields the protein CASTPSGQFSYEQYF. The chain combines TRBV7-9 with TRBJ2-7, with D possibly matching TRBD1 (6 bases). Between the trimmed V and J ends, which lost 7 bases and 0 bases, there was a span of 16 bases. The CDR3 sequence is 15 residues long. The germline V gene encodes CDR1 SEHNR and CDR2 FQNEAQ (reference sequence).

The chain uses TRBV4-3 and TRBJ2-6, with no clear D. The germline V and J ends were trimmed by 0 bases and 0 bases, with 6 bases remaining between them. The CDR3 runs to 16 residues. The V gene's germline CDR1 is LGHNA and CDR2 YSLEER. The CDR3 region is CASSQEALSGANVLTF. CDR3 DNA sequence: TGCGCCAGCAGCCAAGAAGCCCTCTCTGGGGCCAACGTCCTGACTTTC.

The chain uses TRBV12-5 and TRBJ2-2, with TRBD1 matching 9 bases. The CDR3 runs to 15 residues. CDR1 LGHNT and CDR2 FRNRAP come from the germline V gene. J gave up 4 bases and V 6 bases, and 6 bases lay outside the gene matches. In nucleotides, the CDR3 is TGTGCTAGTGGCTCTGGACAGGGGACCACCGGGGAGCTGTTTTTT. Encoded protein: CASGSGQGTTGELFF.

The chain carries TRBV4-1 and TRBJ2-5; the match to TRBD2 covers 7 bases. Trimming took 1 base from V and 0 from J; bases not matched to a gene: 2. Per germline, CDR1 MGHRA and CDR2 YSYEKL. This CDR3 region has 15 residues. As DNA, the CDR3 is TGCGCCAGCAGCCAAGGAAGCGGGAACCAAGAGACCCAGTACTTC. This codes for CASSQGSGNQETQYF.

J is TRBJ2-5 and V is TRBV7-2; D might be TRBD2 (7 bases). The CDR3 is made up of 16 amino acids. The germline V gene encodes CDR1 SGHTA and CDR2 FQGNSA. Trimming took off 4 bases at V and 3 bases at J, with 18 bases between the two ends. The CDR3 here is CASSSSWGAGEETQYF. The CDR3 DNA reads TGTGCCAGCAGCTCGAGTTGGGGGGCGGGAGAAGAGACCCAGTACTTC.

This clone was counted between two and nine times. The genes are TRBV7-9 and TRBJ1-5, with D possibly being TRBD1 (5 bases). The CDR3 is 15 amino acids. From germline, CDR1 is SEHNR and CDR2 FQNEAQ (reference sequence). V gave up 4 bases and J gave up 6 bases, with 16 bases separating them. The CDR3 region is CASSSFGGVSQPQHF. The CDR3 DNA follows: TGTGCCAGCAGCTCGTTTGGGGGGGTGAGTCAGCCCCAGCATTTT. Drawing the rest from reference TRBV7-9 and TRBJ1-5, the complete variable domain is DTGVSQNPRHKITKRGQNVTFRCDPISEHNRLYWYRQTLGQGPEFLTYFQNEAQLEKSRLLSDRFSAERPKGSFSTLEIQRTEQGDSAMYLCASSSFGGVSQPQHFGDGTRLSIL.

The chain employs TRBV5-5 and TRBJ1-4; the D is unclear. V was clipped by 1 base and J by 0 bases, with 10 bases between them. The CDR3 loop spans 16 amino acids. Germline V CDR1 and CDR2: SGHKS, YYEKEE (reference sequence). The CDR3 protein is CASSLLGIATNEKLFF. The DNA for the CDR3 is TGTGCCAGCAGCTTGCTCGGGATTGCAACTAATGAAAAACTGTTTTTT.

V gene TRBV2 combines with J gene TRBJ1-1, with 9 bases that match TRBD1. CDR3 size: 14 residues. V shed 6 bases and J 3 bases; nucleotides not matched to a gene: 5. CDR1 is SNHLY and CDR2 is FYNNEI in the germline V gene. This chain's CDR3 is CASRLDRGDTEAFF. The CDR3 nucleotides read TGTGCCAGCAGACTTGACAGGGGGGACACTGAAGCTTTCTTT. The variable domain in full, with the rest retrieved from reference TRBV2 and TRBJ1-1, is EPEVTQTPSHQVTQMGQEVILRCVPISNHLYFYWYRQILGQKVEFLVSFYNNEISEKSEIFDDQFSVERPDGSNFTLKIRSTKLEDSAMYFCASRLDRGDTEAFFGQGTRLTVV.

Concerning this clone itself: This same CDR3 is encoded by further DNA sequences in the sample. The chain recombines TRBV28 with TRBJ1-2; D is possibly TRBD1 (6 bases). This CDR3 has 13 amino acids. Trimming removed 4 bases at V and 5 bases at J, with 11 bases between. CDR1 is MDHEN, CDR2 SYDVKM, per germline. CDR3: CASSSGQLYGYTF. DNA for the CDR3: TGTGCCAGCAGTTCCGGACAGTTATATGGCTACACCTTC.

The rearrangement uses TRBV18 and TRBJ1-2, with 9 positions matching TRBD1. The junction had 7 bases not matched to a gene; V was cut back by 5 bases and J by 6 bases. The CDR3 loop spans 14 amino acids. CDR1 is KGHSH and CDR2 is LQKENI in the germline V gene. The CDR3 sequence: CASSYTTGGDGYTF. The CDR3 DNA sequence: TGTGCCAGCTCATATACTACAGGGGGCGATGGCTACACCTTC. Complete variable domain (other parts from reference TRBV18 and TRBJ1-2): NAGVMQNPRHLVRRRGQEARLRCSPMKGHSHVYWYRQLPEEGLKFMVYLQKENIIDESGMPKERFSAEFPKEGPSILRIQQVVRGDSAAYFCASSYTTGGDGYTFGSGTRLTVV.

The chain combines TRBV9 with TRBJ2-5; 10 bases line up with TRBD1. J was trimmed by 2 bases and V by 2 bases; bases with no gene match: 0. Per the germline V gene, CDR1 is SGDLS and CDR2 is YYNGEE. This CDR3 is 14 amino acids long. The DNA of the CDR3 is TGTGCCAGCAGCGTGGGACAGGGGCAAGAGACCCAGTACTTC. This gives the protein CASSVGQGQETQYF.

The chain combines TRBV12-3 or TRBV12-4 with TRBJ2-7, with 11 bases fitting TRBD2. Trimming removed 5 bases from V and 5 bases from J; junction bases left unmatched: 2. The length of the CDR3 is 13 residues. The CDR3 DNA is TGTGCCAGCAGTCAGGGACTAGCGGACGAGCAGTACTTC. This codes for CASSQGLADEQYF.

The CDR3 is CASSMLATWTKNIQYF. The CDR3 DNA is TGTGCCAGTAGTATGCTCGCGACTTGGACCAAAAACATTCAGTACTTC. The chain has TRBV19 and TRBJ2-4; D uncertain. Trimming took 3 bases from V and 2 from J, leaving 14 bases between them. The CDR3 is 16 amino acids. Germline-derived CDR1 and CDR2 are LNHDA and SQIVND (reference sequence).

The V and J genes are TRBV14 and TRBJ1-1; possible D gene TRBD1, 6 bases. The CDR3 has 16 amino acids. Germline loops: CDR1 SGHDN, CDR2 FVKESK. The V and J ends lost 7 bases and 4 bases respectively, with 22 bases between them. CDR3 amino acids: CASTLLLTGFTTEAFF. As DNA, the CDR3 is TGTGCCAGCACACTTTTACTGACAGGATTCACCACTGAAGCTTTCTTT. The whole variable domain, filled in from reference TRBV14 and TRBJ1-1, reads EAGVTQFPSHSVIEKGQTVTLRCDPISGHDNLYWYRRVMGKEIKFLLHFVKESKQDESGMPNNRFLAERTGGTYSTLKVQPAELEDSGVYFCASTLLLTGFTTEAFFGQGTRLTVV.

This chain joins TRBV4-1 and TRBJ1-4, with 7 bases fitting TRBD1. Germline V gives CDR1 MGHRA, CDR2 YSYEKL. This CDR3 is built from 12 residues. V was clipped by 0 bases and J by 15 bases; unmatched bases: 4. This chain's CDR3 is CASSQDGQGVFF. In nucleotides, the CDR3 is TGCGCCAGCAGCCAAGATGGTCAGGGGGTGTTTTTT.

This clone was found a few times. The V gene is TRBV6-2 or TRBV6-3, the J gene TRBJ2-7; 12 bases are shared with TRBD1. This CDR3 has 16 amino acids. The germline CDR1 and CDR2 sequences are MNHEY and SVGEGT. Losses at the gene ends were 5 bases for V and 5 bases for J; bases not matched to a gene: 10. As DNA, the CDR3 is TGTGCCAGCAGTCACCGGGGACAGGGGGCTAGGCACGAGCAGTACTTC. It encodes CASSHRGQGARHEQYF.

V gene TRBV19 combines with J gene TRBJ2-3, with a weak D call TRBD1 (5 bases). Trimming removed 2 bases at V and 5 bases at J, with 11 bases between. CDR3 length: 14 residues. The germline V gene encodes CDR1 LNHDA and CDR2 SQIVND (reference sequence). CDR3 sequence reads: CASSIQGQGDTQYF. CDR3 nucleotide sequence: TGTGCCAGTAGTATACAGGGTCAAGGAGATACGCAGTATTTT.

This CDR3 is CASSLDPGSSYEQYF. The DNA of the CDR3 is TGTGCCAGCAGCTTGGATCCAGGTAGCTCCTACGAGCAGTACTTC. The chain couples TRBV7-2 to TRBJ2-7; D unclear. The CDR3 has 15 residues. Germline V gene sequence: CDR1 SGHTA, CDR2 FQGNSA. With 3 bases removed from V and 0 bases from J, the gap between germline ends came to 12 bases.

This clone was observed once. The chain's CDR3 is CASSKTTGGETQYF. CDR3 DNA: TGTGCCAGCAGTAAGACTACAGGGGGGGAGACCCAGTACTTC. The chain combines TRBV6-5 with TRBJ2-5; 8 nucleotides agree with TRBD1. The CDR3 is 14 amino acids. Trimming took 5 bases from V and 5 from J; bases not matched to a gene: 7. The germline CDR1 and CDR2 sequences are MNHEY and SVGAGI.

The chain combines TRBV4-1 with TRBJ1-3; maybe TRBD1 (6 bases). This CDR3 is 17 amino acids long. Trimming took 4 bases from V and 3 from J, leaving 19 bases between them. Germline V gene data show CDR1 as MGHRA and CDR2 as YSYEKL. The CDR3 bases are TGCGCCAGCAGCCGGGATTACGGGGGGGCTAGTGGAAACACCATATATTTT. Its protein is CASSRDYGGASGNTIYF.

This chain joins TRBV6-2 or TRBV6-3 and TRBJ2-7; tentative D call: TRBD2 (6 bases). CDR1 is MNHEY and CDR2 is SVGEGT in the germline V gene. The CDR3 runs 13 residues. Trimming cost V 2 bases and J 5 bases, with 10 bases left between them. The CDR3: CASSYRESNEQYF. As DNA, the CDR3 is TGTGCCAGCAGTTACCGGGAGAGCAACGAGCAGTACTTC.

The chain joins TRBV28 to TRBJ2-1; 10 bases line up with TRBD2. Trimming at V came to 5 bases and at J to 3 bases, leaving 7 bases not matched to a gene. CDR1 and CDR2 from the germline V gene are MDHEN and SYDVKM. This CDR3 has 16 residues. CDR3 protein: CASSPRGTSDYNEQFF. The CDR3 region has the DNA TGTGCCAGCAGTCCCCGAGGGACTAGCGACTACAATGAGCAGTTCTTC.

This clone occurred once. V gene TRBV6-1 combines with J gene TRBJ2-3; 8 bases align to TRBD2. The germline CDR1 and CDR2 sequences are MNHNS and SASEGT. The V gene end was trimmed by 0 bases and the J gene end by 4 bases; junction bases not matched to a gene: 6. This CDR3 is 16 amino acids long. The CDR3 region is CASSEASGSGADTQYF. CDR3 in DNA: TGTGCCAGCAGTGAAGCCAGCGGGAGTGGGGCAGATACGCAGTATTTT.

This clone was detected once. This CDR3 reads CASSLGGGETQYF. CDR3 coding DNA: TGTGCCAGCAGTTTGGGGGGTGGAGAGACCCAGTACTTC. J is TRBJ2-5 and V is TRBV12-3 or TRBV12-4; D may be TRBD2 (6 bases). There are 13 residues in the CDR3. With 3 bases removed from V and 4 bases from J, the gap between germline ends came to 9 bases.